This TCR beta chain was documented in a study of T cells in Graves' hyperthyroidism and ophthalmopathy. Study-level background: Peripheral blood was taken when the disease was first diagnosed, before any treatment began. Study results and limitations: In blood, most of the thyroid clonotypes expanded above 0.001 were also present.

This clonotype has just a few counts. The antigen is unknown. V was pared by 2 bases and J by 4 bases, with 4 bases of the junction left unmatched. The CDR3 is made up of 15 amino acids. Germline V lookup: CDR1 MNHEY, CDR2 SVGEGT. The source of the PBMCs was less than 12 ml of fresh peripheral blood. RNA transcripts gave rise to amplified TCR beta CDR3 regions. In the first-round RT-PCR of the TCR CDR3, the HTBI primer set was used. TCRdb recomputed calls from the multiplex PCR reads with MiXCR, one row per CDR3 protein. The top ten hold under 55% of the sample, which has a few hundred thousand distinct CDR3 sequences, approximately 22% seen once.

The receptor was isolated from an older woman with Graves' ophthalmopathy. The chain uses TRBV6-2 or TRBV6-3 and TRBJ2-3; 9 nucleotides line up with TRBD2. The sample comprised blood. This CDR3 reads CASSYGLAYADTQYF. The DNA of the CDR3 is TGTGCCAGCAGTTACGGACTAGCGTACGCAGATACGCAGTATTTT.